This TCR beta chain appears in the sequencing data of a study of T cells in Graves' hyperthyroidism and ophthalmopathy (dated by TCRdb to about 2019). Context from the whole study: Peripheral blood samples were taken at the time of initial diagnosis, prior to any treatment. To identify distinguishing TCR V-J signatures, a discovery cohort of around 100 patients was used, comprising some 45 with Graves' ophthalmopathy and some 60 with stable Graves' hyperthyroidism. The 100 or so discovery patients were randomly divided into training and test sets at a 7:3 ratio. In addition, the study compared T-cell repertoires in thyroid tissue and in blood from 6 or 7 Graves' hyperthyroidism patients. Once sampling was done, hyperthyroidism patients were given methimazole at a starting dose of 30 mg daily, whereas ophthalmopathy patients were given high-dose intravenous methylprednisolone. An independent validation cohort of under 20 hyperthyroidism patients and 17 patients who later progressed to ophthalmopathy tested prospective prediction of ophthalmopathy. According to the paper, TCR Vbeta CDR3 sequencing was carried out on more than 120 peripheral blood samples, which came from under 50 ophthalmopathy, 70 to 80 hyperthyroidism and around 17 progressor patients.

The TCR beta CDR3 regions were amplified from RNA transcripts. For the first round of RT-PCR on the TCR CDR3, the HTBI primer set was used together with the Qiagen OneStep RT-PCR kit. A second multiplex PCR round built the libraries, followed by size selection and purification. Paired-end sequencing of the libraries was performed with 100 bp reads on an Illumina HiSeq2000. In the original analysis: SOAPnuke was used to process the raw data, with reads discarded if the reads contained adapters or uncalled bases, had a mean Phred below 15, or lacked an exact constant-primer or identifier match. High-quality paired reads were merged using COPE v1.2.5, and each unique nucleotide sequence was defined as a clonotype. Clonotypes were aligned to IMGT TRBV, TRBD and TRBJ reference segments using MiTCR v1.1. The analysis was restricted to V-J combinations with a frequency above 0.0001, which together covered just over 98% of the repertoires. A TCS score was defined as the ratio between F50 (clonal expansion) and ExV (chaos), using BLOSUM62-based TCRdist between CDR3 peptides within each V-J. Welch's t-statistics and random forest reduced just over 500 V-J features to 10 to 15, which were used in a naive Bayes classifier (R e1071). The raw public data were reprocessed by TCRdb itself: fastp quality trimming at Q25, MiXCR clonotype calling, in-frame beta chains only. Identical CDR3 protein sequences are pooled into one entry, listed with their most common genes and DNA. The V and J calls and clone size are TCRdb's, not the authors'. This sample comprises about 420,000 distinct CDR3 sequences, about 13% of them detected only once. The top ten clones comprise approximately 5.8% of the sample.

V lost 6 bases and J lost 9 bases; the stretch between them is 17 bases long. The CDR3, cysteine through phenylalanine, is 13 amino acids long. Only CDR3 DNA is held: 39 bases, read in frame from base 1. Graves' hyperthyroidism was defined as stable when no progression to ophthalmopathy occurred over 18 months of follow-up. Hyperthyroidism patients were newly diagnosed, with disease duration under 2 months, and aged 18 to 65 years. Patients with uncontrolled infections, other autoimmune diseases, pregnancy or lactation were excluded. Clinical symptoms, serum thyroxine and TRAb, thyroid ultrasound, and orbital computed tomography formed the basis for the diagnoses. PBMCs were separated from roughly 9.6 ml of fresh peripheral blood using Ficoll-Paque density gradient centrifugation. Total RNA was extracted using Trizol reagent, and RNA quality was assessed on an Agilent 2100 Bioanalyzer. At least ten counts were recorded for this clonotype. Its cognate antigen has yet to be identified. Base qualities are not at hand, and no much larger clone is one base apart.

Study-wide findings and limitations: During validation, the model predicted progression to ophthalmopathy a median of around 6 months ahead of onset, with 70.59% sensitivity and around 72% specificity. Most expanded thyroid clonotypes (frequency above 0.001) were also found in blood, which suggests that blood repertoires may mirror thyroid immune responses. No statistical method was used to set the sample size in advance, and investigators knew the group allocation. A 13 V-J signature model separated ophthalmopathy from stable hyperthyroidism, with around 88% sensitivity and 81.08% specificity in cross-validation and 80%/75% in testing.

The chain is assembled from TRBV12-3 or TRBV12-4 and TRBJ1-2, with TRBD1 tentatively as D gene (5 bases match). This TCR was sampled from a woman aged 18-29 years with Graves' hyperthyroidism. Specimen: blood. The CDR3 is CASSSPPGTRYTF. The DNA sequence is given as TGTGCCAGCAGCTCCCCCCCCGGGACCCGCTACACCTTC.